A selection of T cell receptor beta chains follows, all from one sample in a study of cytomegalovirus exposure and HLA in healthy donors. The table came from immunoSEQ multiplex PCR; TCRdb's copy has only in-frame clones and leaves some out. This sample has around 160,000 clones, with around 77% found just once. Sequenced: PBMCs. Receptor source: a woman between 35 and 50 years old in good health and CMV-seropositive. Both conserved end residues are part of each CDR3. The D gene is left open where the match is weak. Clone size is not always given. Where it is, it says once, few, many or a class for expanded clones.

few TRBJ1-3 16 TRBV7-7 . TGTGCCAGCAGCTCGCCCGACTGGTACTCTGGAAACACCATATATTTT CASSSPDWYSGNTIYF
. TRBJ1-2 15 TRBV4-1 . TGCGCCAGCAGCCGGGGACATACAACAGGGTATGGCTACACCTTC CASSRGHTTGYGYTF
. TRBJ2-7 16 TRBV4-2 . TGTGCCAGCAGCCAAGATATCCCGCAGTACTCCTACGAGCAGTACTTC CASSQDIPQYSYEQYF
. TRBJ2-2 15 TRBV2 . TGTGCCAGCAGTGGTGAGAGTGGGAACACCGGGGGGCTGTTTTTT CASSGESGNTGGLFF
. TRBJ2-4 15 TRBV7-9 TRBD1 TGTGCCAGCAGCAAACAGGGGGAGGCCAAAAACATTCAGTACTTC CASSKQGEAKNIQYF
. TRBJ2-5 16 TRBV4-1 TRBD2 TGCGCCAGCAGCCAGGACGGTAGCGGGGGGTTTGAGACCCAGTACTTC CASSQDGSGGFETQYF
. TRBJ1-6 15 TRBV27 TRBD1 TGTGCCAGCAGTTCCTGGACAGGAGGAAATTCACCCCTCCACTTT CASSSWTGGNSPLHF
. TRBJ1-5 15 TRBV6-1 TRBD1 TGTGCCAGCCGACGAGGGACAGGGGCATCTCAGCCCCAGCATTTT CASRRGTGASQPQHF
. TRBJ2-5 14 TRBV10-3 TRBD2 TGTGCCATCAAAGGCGGGGGAGGCAAGGAGACCCAGTACTTC CAIKGGGGKETQYF
once TRBJ1-4 16 TRBV6-1 . TGTGCCAGCAGTGGCGCCGGTATGAGGGTCGGCGAAAAACTGTTTTTT CASSGAGMRVGEKLFF
. TRBJ2-7 17 TRBV5-1 TRBD1 TGCGCCAGCAGCTCGAGGGCAGGGGGCCTTACTACCTACGAGCAGTACTTC CASSSRAGGLTTYEQYF
. TRBJ1-1 13 TRBV10-3 TRBD1 TGTGCCATCAGCTCCGGACAGGCCACTGAAGCTTTCTTT CAISSGQATEAFF
once TRBJ1-1 15 TRBV6-5 . TGTGCCAGCAGTTACACCGACAGGCTGAACACTGAAGCTTTCTTT CASSYTDRLNTEAFF
. TRBJ2-7 14 TRBV30 TRBD1 TGTGCCTGGAGTGCGGGTGGGACAGGCGACGAGCAGTACTTC CAWSAGGTGDEQYF
. TRBJ2-7 15 TRBV6-5 . TGTGCCAGCAGTTACTTCTCGGGGATCTCCTACGAGCAGTACTTC CASSYFSGISYEQYF
once TRBJ2-7 14 TRBV18 TRBD1 TGTGCCAGCTCACAATCAGGGGGCACGTACGAGCAGTACTTC CASSQSGGTYEQYF
. TRBJ1-2 13 TRBV6-5 TRBD1 TGTGCCAGCACCACGACAGGGGCGGATGGCTACACCTTC CASTTTGADGYTF
. TRBJ2-7 14 TRBV7-9 . TGTTCCAGCAGCTTATCGACAGGCCCCTACGAGCAGTACTTC CSSSLSTGPYEQYF